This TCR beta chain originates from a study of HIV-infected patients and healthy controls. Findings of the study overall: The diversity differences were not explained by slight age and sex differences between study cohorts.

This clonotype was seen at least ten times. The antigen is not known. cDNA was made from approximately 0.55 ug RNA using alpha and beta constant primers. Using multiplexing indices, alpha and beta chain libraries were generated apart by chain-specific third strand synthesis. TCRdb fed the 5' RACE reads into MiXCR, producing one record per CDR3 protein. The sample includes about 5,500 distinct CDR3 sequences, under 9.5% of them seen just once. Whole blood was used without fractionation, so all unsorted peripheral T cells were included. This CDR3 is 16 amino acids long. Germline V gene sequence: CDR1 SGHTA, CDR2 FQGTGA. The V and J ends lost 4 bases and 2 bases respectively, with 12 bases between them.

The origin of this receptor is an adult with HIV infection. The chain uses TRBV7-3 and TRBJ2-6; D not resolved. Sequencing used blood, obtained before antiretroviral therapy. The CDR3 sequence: CASSSPIGPGANVLTF. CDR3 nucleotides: TGTGCCAGCAGCTCTCCCATAGGACCTGGGGCCAACGTCCTGACTTTC.